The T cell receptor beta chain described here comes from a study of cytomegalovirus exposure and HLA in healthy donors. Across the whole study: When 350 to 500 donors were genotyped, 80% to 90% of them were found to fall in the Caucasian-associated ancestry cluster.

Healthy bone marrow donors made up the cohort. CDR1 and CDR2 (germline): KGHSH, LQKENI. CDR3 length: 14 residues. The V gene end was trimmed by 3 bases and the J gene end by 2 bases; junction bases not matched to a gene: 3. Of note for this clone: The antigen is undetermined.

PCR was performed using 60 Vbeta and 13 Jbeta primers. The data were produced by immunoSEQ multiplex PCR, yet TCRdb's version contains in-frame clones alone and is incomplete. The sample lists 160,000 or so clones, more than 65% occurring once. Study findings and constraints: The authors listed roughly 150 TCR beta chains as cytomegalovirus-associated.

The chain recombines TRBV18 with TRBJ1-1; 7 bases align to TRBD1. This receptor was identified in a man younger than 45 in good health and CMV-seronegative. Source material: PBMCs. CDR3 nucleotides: TGTGCCAGCTCACCTGGGACAGACAACACTGAAGCTTTCTTT. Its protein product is CASSPGTDNTEAFF.